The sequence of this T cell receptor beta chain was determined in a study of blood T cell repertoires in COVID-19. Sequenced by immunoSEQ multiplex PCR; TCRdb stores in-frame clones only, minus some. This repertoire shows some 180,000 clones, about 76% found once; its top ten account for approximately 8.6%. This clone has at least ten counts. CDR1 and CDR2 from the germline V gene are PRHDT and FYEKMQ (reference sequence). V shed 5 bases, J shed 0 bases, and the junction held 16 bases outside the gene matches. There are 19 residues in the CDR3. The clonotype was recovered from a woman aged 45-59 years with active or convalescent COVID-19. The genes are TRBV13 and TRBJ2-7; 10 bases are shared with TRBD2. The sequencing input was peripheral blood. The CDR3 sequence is CASSLWNSGLARSSYEQYF. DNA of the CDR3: TGTGCCAGCAGCCTCTGGAACTCGGGACTAGCGAGGAGCTCCTACGAGCAGTACTTC.